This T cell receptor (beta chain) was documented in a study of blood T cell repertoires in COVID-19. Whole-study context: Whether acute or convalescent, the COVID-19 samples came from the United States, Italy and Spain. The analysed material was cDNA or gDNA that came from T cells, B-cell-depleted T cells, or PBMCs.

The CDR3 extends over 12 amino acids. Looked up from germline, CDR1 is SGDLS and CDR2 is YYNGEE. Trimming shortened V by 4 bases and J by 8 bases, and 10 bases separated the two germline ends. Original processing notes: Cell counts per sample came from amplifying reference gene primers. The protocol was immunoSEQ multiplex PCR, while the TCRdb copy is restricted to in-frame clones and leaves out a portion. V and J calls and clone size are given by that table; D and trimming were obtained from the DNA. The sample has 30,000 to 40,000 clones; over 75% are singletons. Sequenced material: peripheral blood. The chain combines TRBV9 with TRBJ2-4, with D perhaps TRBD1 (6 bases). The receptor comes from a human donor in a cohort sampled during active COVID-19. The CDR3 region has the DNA TGTGCCAGCAGCCTCAGGGGTGACATTCAGTACTTC. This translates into CASSLRGDIQYF.